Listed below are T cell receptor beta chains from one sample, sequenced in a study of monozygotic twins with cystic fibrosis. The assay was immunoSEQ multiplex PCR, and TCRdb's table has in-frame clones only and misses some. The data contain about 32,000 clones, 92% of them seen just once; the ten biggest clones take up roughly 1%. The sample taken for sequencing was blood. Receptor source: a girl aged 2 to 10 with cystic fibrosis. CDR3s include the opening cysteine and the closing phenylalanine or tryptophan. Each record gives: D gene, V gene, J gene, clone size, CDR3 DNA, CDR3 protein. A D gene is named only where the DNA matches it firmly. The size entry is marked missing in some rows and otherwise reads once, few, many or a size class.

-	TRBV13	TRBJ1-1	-	TGTGCCAGCAGCTCCCCGTTAGGGCGGATGAACACTGAAGCTTTCTTT	CASSSPLGRMNTEAFF
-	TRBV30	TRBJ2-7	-	TGTGCCTGTTCTCGAACCCCTCAGGGCTACGAGCAGTACTTC	CACSRTPQGYEQYF
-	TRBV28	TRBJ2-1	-	TGTGCCAGCAGTCCCCGGGACTTTCGTATCTACAATGAGCAGTTCTTC	CASSPRDFRIYNEQFF
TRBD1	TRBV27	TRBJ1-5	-	TGTGCCAGCAGGACAGGGGGGAATCAGCCCCAGCATTTT	CASRTGGNQPQHF
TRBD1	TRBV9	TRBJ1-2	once	TGTGCCAGCACCTCAGGGGGCCAAAACTATGGCTACACCTTC	CASTSGGQNYGYTF
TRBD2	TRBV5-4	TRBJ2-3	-	TGTGCCAGCACCGTCAAATTTAGCGGGGGGGGTGCAGATACGCAGTATTTT	CASTVKFSGGGADTQYF
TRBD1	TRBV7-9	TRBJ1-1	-	TGTGCCAGCAGCTTAGCAGGGGGCGGTGAAGCTTTCTTT	CASSLAGGGEAFF
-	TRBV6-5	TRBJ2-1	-	TGTGCCCTGGAACGCGACGTGGTGGGTGAGCAGTTCTTC	CALERDVVGEQFF
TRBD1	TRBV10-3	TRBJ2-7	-	TGTGCCACCACAGGGACAGGGGAAGGAGGCGAGCAGTACTTC	CATTGTGEGGEQYF
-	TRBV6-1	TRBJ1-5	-	TGTGCCAGCAGTGAAAGGGGGTCCGGGGGCCAGCATTTT	CASSERGSGGQHF
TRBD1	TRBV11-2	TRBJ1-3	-	TGTGCCAGCAGCCCACAGGGGCCGCACACCATATATTTT	CASSPQGPHTIYF
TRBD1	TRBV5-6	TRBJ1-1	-	TGTGCCAGCAGCTCTCTTCAGACAGGGGAAAACACTGAAGCTTTCTTT	CASSSLQTGENTEAFF
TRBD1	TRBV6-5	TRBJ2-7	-	TGTGCCAGCAGTTATAGACAGGGGACCTCCTACGAGCAGTACTTC	CASSYRQGTSYEQYF
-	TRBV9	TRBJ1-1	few	TGTGCCAGCAGCGCAGTAAAAGGACAACCGAACACTGAAGCTTTCTTT	CASSAVKGQPNTEAFF
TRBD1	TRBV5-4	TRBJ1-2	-	TGTGCCAGCAGCTCCGGGGACAGGTTGTCATATGGCTACACCTTC	CASSSGDRLSYGYTF
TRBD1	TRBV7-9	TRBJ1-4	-	TGTGCCAGCAGGTCTCACAGGGGCACTAATGAAAAACTGTTTTTT	CASRSHRGTNEKLFF
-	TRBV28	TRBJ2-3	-	TGTGCCAGCAGTTTATTCAAGATAGATACGCAGTATTTT	CASSLFKIDTQYF